This T cell receptor beta chain derives from a study of cytomegalovirus exposure and HLA in healthy donors. Study-wide results and caveats: Some public TCRs appeared in many individuals, while most sequences were rare. Sequencing likely caused a cluster of highly shared sequence variants. Later on, analysis showed that most CMV-associated TCR beta chains appeared to be HLA-restricted.

The CDR3 length is 13 residues. Germline CDR1 is MNHNS and CDR2 is SASEGT. V trimming: 6 bases; J trimming: 8 bases; junction bases outside the gene matches: 6. Primers: 60 Vbeta forward and 13 Jbeta reverse. Profiled with immunoSEQ multiplex PCR; TCRdb holds only in-frame clones, not every one. In all, the sample yields around 110,000 clones. As for this clone: What it binds is unknown.

This TCR was sampled from a man aged 25 to 40 in good health and CMV-seronegative. V gene TRBV6-1 combines with J gene TRBJ1-3; 8 bases line up with TRBD1. Input material: PBMCs. The CDR3 loop is CASSGDRRDTIYF. DNA of the CDR3: TGTGCCAGCAGCGGGGACAGGAGAGACACCATATATTTT.